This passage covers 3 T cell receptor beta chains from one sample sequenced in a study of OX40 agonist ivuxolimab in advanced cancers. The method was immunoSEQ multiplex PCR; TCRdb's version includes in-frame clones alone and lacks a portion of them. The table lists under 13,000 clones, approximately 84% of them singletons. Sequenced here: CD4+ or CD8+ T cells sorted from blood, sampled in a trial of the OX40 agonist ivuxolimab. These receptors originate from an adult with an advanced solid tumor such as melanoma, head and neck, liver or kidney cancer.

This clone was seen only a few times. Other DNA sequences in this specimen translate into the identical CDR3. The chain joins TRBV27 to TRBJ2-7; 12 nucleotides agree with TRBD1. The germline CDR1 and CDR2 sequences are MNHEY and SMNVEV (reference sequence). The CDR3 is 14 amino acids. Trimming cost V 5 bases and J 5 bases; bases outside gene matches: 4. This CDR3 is CASSPGTGGHEQYF. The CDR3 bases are TGTGCCAGCAGTCCCGGGACAGGGGGCCACGAGCAGTACTTC.

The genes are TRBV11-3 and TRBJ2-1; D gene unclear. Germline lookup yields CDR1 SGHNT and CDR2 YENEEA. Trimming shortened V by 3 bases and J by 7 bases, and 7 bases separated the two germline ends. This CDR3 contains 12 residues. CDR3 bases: TGTGCCAGCAGCTTTGGAGCGAATGAGCAGTTCTTC. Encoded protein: CASSFGANEQFF.

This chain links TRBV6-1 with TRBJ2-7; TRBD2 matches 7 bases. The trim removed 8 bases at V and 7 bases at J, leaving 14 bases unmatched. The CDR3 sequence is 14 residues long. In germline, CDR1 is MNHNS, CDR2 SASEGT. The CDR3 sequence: CASPPGPSGFEQYF. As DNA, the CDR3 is TGTGCCAGCCCCCCGGGCCCTAGCGGTTTTGAGCAGTACTTC.